The entry below gives a single TCR beta chain sequence along with its context. This sample was included in a study of shared clonotypes between healthy human individuals. The wider study: Samples came from two female and three male donors aged 18 to 49.

Only Caucasian adults living in Nashville, Tennessee made up the donor group. CDR1 and CDR2 (germline): PRHDT, FYEKMQ (reference sequence). Deletions cut 1 base from V and 2 bases from J, with 9 bases between. The CDR3 has 14 residues. As processed by the authors: ImmunoSEQ only sent back junction sequences with no quality scores, so filtering was done differently. The repertoire was sequenced with immunoSEQ multiplex PCR; TCRdb's copy has only in-frame clones and lacks some. The V and J calls and clone size come from that table; D and trimming were worked out from the DNA. The sample includes some 550,000 clones, more than 95% of them seen just once.

This sequence originates from a woman in her 30s in good health. Sample: naive CD4+ T cells sorted from blood. As to subset: CD45RA+ positively selected. The chain links TRBV13 to TRBJ2-7; unclear D gene. In DNA, the CDR3 is TGTGCCAGCAGCTTAGCCCCGCAGACCTACGAGCAGTACTTC. This encodes CASSLAPQTYEQYF.